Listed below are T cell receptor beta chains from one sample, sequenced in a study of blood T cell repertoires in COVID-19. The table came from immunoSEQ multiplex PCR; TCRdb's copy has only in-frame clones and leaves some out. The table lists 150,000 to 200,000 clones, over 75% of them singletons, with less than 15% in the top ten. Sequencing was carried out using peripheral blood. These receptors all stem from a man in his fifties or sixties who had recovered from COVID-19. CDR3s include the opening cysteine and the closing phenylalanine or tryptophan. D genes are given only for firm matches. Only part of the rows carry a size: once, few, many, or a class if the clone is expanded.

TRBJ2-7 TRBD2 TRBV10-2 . CASSEGTAGGHEQYF TGCGCCAGCAGTGAGGGTACAGCGGGAGGTCACGAGCAGTACTTC
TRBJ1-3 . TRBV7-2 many CASSLTGGNSGNTIYF TGTGCCAGCAGCTTAACCGGGGGGAACTCTGGAAACACCATATATTTT
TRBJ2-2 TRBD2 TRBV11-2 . CASSFGLAGSPGELFF TGTGCCAGCAGCTTTGGACTAGCGGGAAGCCCCGGGGAGCTGTTTTTT
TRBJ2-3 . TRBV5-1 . CASSLDRTSTDTQYF TGCGCCAGCAGCTTGGACAGAACTAGCACAGATACGCAGTATTTT
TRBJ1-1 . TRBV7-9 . CASSGQVWERVTEAFF TGTGCCAGCAGCGGCCAAGTGTGGGAGAGGGTCACTGAAGCTTTCTTT
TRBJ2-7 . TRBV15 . CATSRAGAGIHEQYF TGTGCCACCAGCAGAGCCGGAGCAGGGATCCACGAGCAGTACTTC
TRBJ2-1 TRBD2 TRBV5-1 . CASSLLAESYNEQFF TGCGCCAGCAGCTTACTAGCGGAAAGCTACAATGAGCAGTTCTTC
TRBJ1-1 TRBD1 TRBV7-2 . CASSLTPGQGHEAFF TGTGCCAGCAGCTTAACGCCGGGACAGGGGCATGAAGCTTTCTTT
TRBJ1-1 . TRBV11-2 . CASSLDPYSVERMNTEAFF TGTGCCAGCAGCTTAGATCCGTATAGTGTCGAGCGGATGAACACTGAAGCTTTCTTT
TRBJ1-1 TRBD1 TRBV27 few CASKMFQGAAFF TGTGCCAGCAAAATGTTTCAGGGGGCAGCTTTCTTT
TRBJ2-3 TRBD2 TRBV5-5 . CASSLGAGYSTDTQYF TGTGCCAGCAGCTTGGGAGCGGGATATAGCACAGATACGCAGTATTTT
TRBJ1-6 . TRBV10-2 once CASSPFSNSPLHF TGCGCCAGCAGTCCCTTTTCCAATTCACCCCTCCACTTT
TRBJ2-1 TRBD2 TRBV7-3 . CASSPRRGREGTYNEQFF TGTGCCAGCTCACCCAGACGGGGGCGGGAGGGCACCTACAATGAGCAGTTCTTC
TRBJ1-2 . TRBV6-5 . CASSPVSGGSFGYTF TGTGCCAGCAGCCCCGTTTCGGGGGGTTCTTTTGGCTACACCTTC
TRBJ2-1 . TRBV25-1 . CASSGSPGGGGGNEQFF TGTGCCAGCAGTGGAAGCCCCGGTGGGGGAGGGGGCAATGAGCAGTTCTTC
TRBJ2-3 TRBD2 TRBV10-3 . CAISGGTSIDTQYF TGTGCCATCAGTGGAGGGACTAGTATAGATACGCAGTATTTT